Below, 11 T cell receptor beta chains from the same sample are listed, as sequenced in a study of chemoradiotherapy in HPV16-positive cancers. Profiling relied on immunoSEQ multiplex PCR, and the TCRdb table lists in-frame clones only, not all of them. The table lists 12,000 to 15,000 clones, roughly 91% of them singletons. Sequencing used blood, obtained from a patient who underwent chemoradiotherapy. These receptors all come from a human donor with HPV-associated anogenital cancer.

The CDR3, as DNA: TGTGCCAGCAGCTTCGGCGGGGTAAACCAAGAGACCCAGTACTTC. Protein product: CASSFGGVNQETQYF. The chain has TRBV7-9 and TRBJ2-5; possible D gene TRBD2, 6 bases. CDR1 and CDR2 (germline): SEHNR, FQNEAQ (reference sequence). V was clipped by 3 bases and J by 0 bases, with 11 bases between them. The CDR3 has 15 residues.

This clone was recorded once. CDR3 nucleotides: TGTGCCAGCAGCAATTACAATGAGCAGTTCTTC. It is translated as CASSNYNEQFF. V gene TRBV13 combines with J gene TRBJ2-1; D gene uncertain. The germline V gene has CDR1 PRHDT and CDR2 FYEKMQ (reference sequence). Trimming pared 5 bases from V and 4 bases from J, leaving 3 bases between. The CDR3 is made up of 11 amino acids.

J is TRBJ2-1 and V is TRBV5-1; D assignment may be TRBD1 or TRBD2 (5 bases each). CDR1 and CDR2 from the germline V gene are SGHRS and YFSETQ. The CDR3 runs to 14 residues. V was cut by 0 bases and J by 6 bases, with 10 bases left in between. The CDR3 nucleotides read TGCGCCAGCAGCTTGGCAGGGCTAGCCAATGAGCAGTTCTTC. It translates to CASSLAGLANEQFF.

The chain couples TRBV2 to TRBJ2-5, with TRBD2 matching over 9 bases. Germline V gene sequence: CDR1 SNHLY, CDR2 FYNNEI. The CDR3 sequence is 15 residues long. V dropped 5 bases and J dropped 5; count of bases not matched to a gene: 9. This CDR3 is CASSRTGLAAETQYF. CDR3 bases: TGTGCCAGCAGTCGGACGGGACTAGCTGCGGAGACCCAGTACTTC. The entire variable domain, with the rest obtained from reference TRBV2 and TRBJ2-5, is as follows: EPEVTQTPSHQVTQMGQEVILRCVPISNHLYFYWYRQILGQKVEFLVSFYNNEISEKSEIFDDQFSVERPDGSNFTLKIRSTKLEDSAMYFCASSRTGLAAETQYFGPGTRLLVL.

The V call is TRBV16, the J call TRBJ1-1; no clear D gene. V was clipped by 4 bases and J by 0 bases, with 6 bases between them. The CDR3 totals 13 residues. Germline lookup yields CDR1 KGHSY and CDR2 FQNENV. This CDR3 is CASSRKLNTEAFF. In DNA, the CDR3 is TGTGCCAGCAGCCGAAAGCTGAACACTGAAGCTTTCTTT.

The rearrangement uses TRBV30 and TRBJ2-7; 9 nucleotides agree with TRBD2. Germline values: CDR1 GTSNPN, CDR2 SVGIG (reference sequence). J was trimmed by 7 bases and V by 5 bases; bases with no gene match: 12. This CDR3 is 14 amino acids long. The CDR3 sequence: CAWASDSGGVEQYF. In DNA form, the CDR3 reads TGTGCCTGGGCGAGCGATAGCGGGGGAGTGGAGCAGTACTTC.

The chain combines TRBV7-8 with TRBJ2-1; 7 positions match TRBD2. The V gene's germline CDR1 is SGHVS and CDR2 FQNEAQ. With V trimmed by 5 bases and J by 9 bases, 7 bases remained unmatched. CDR3 length equals 13 residues. DNA for the CDR3: TGTGCCAGCAGCCTCCGACTAGCCGGTGAGCAGTTCTTC. Its translation is CASSLRLAGEQFF.

The rearrangement links TRBV18 to TRBJ2-7, with 12 bases lining up with TRBD1. Germline V lookup: CDR1 KGHSH, CDR2 LQKENI. Trimming removed 6 bases from V and 4 bases from J; junction bases left unmatched: 4. This CDR3 contains 14 residues. The CDR3 sequence is CASSPGQGAYEQYF. The CDR3 DNA sequence: TGTGCCAGCTCTCCGGGACAGGGGGCATACGAGCAGTACTTC.

V and J are TRBV5-8 and TRBJ1-1, with unresolved D. The germline V gene encodes CDR1 SGHTS and CDR2 YDEGEE. With 0 bases removed from V and 4 bases from J, the gap between germline ends came to 10 bases. There are 14 residues in the CDR3. The chain's CDR3 is CASSLVQQVTEAFF. The CDR3 DNA is TGTGCCAGCAGCTTGGTGCAGCAGGTCACTGAAGCTTTCTTT.

This chain connects TRBV7-2 to TRBJ2-7; no clear D gene. The V gene lost 0 bases and the J gene lost 4 bases, with 10 bases spanning the gap. There are 14 residues in the CDR3. The V gene's germline CDR1 is SGHTA and CDR2 FQGNSA. The CDR3 DNA reads TGTGCCAGCAGCTTAGCGTCTGTGGCTTACGAGCAGTACTTC. Translation gives CASSLASVAYEQYF.

The V call is TRBV7-2, the J call TRBJ2-3; D gene unclear. V was pared by 1 base and J by 2 bases, with 7 bases between. The CDR3 consists of 14 residues. Per the germline V gene, CDR1 is SGHTA and CDR2 is FQGNSA. CDR3 sequence reads: CASSLDRNTDTQYF. CDR3 nucleotide sequence: TGTGCCAGCAGCTTAGATCGCAACACAGATACGCAGTATTTT.